This entry lists 18 T cell receptor beta chains sequenced from one sample in a study of blood T cell repertoires in COVID-19. Clones were read by immunoSEQ multiplex PCR, and TCRdb kept only the in-frame ones, dropping some. The sample includes 130,000 to 150,000 clones, around 80% of them seen just once. Sequencing was carried out using peripheral blood. These receptors were taken from a man aged 65 to 79 who had recovered from COVID-19.

The chain combines TRBV11-2 with TRBJ2-7, with 9 positions matching TRBD1. Trimming took 6 bases from V and 2 from J; bases not matched to a gene: 8. This CDR3 has 15 amino acids. Per germline, CDR1 SGHAT and CDR2 FQNNGV. The CDR3 reads CASRRPGQGAYEQYF. Written as DNA, the CDR3 is TGTGCCAGCAGGAGACCGGGACAGGGAGCCTACGAGCAGTACTTC.

Points on this clone: Within the sample, other DNA sequences also encode this same CDR3. This chain links TRBV30 with TRBJ2-1, with 11 bases matching TRBD2. The CDR3 has 16 amino acids. J lost 0 bases, V lost 3 bases, and 4 bases had no gene match. CDR1 is GTSNPN, CDR2 SVGIG, per germline (reference sequence). The CDR3 spells CAWSGLAGSSYNEQFF. The CDR3 bases are TGTGCCTGGAGCGGACTAGCGGGTAGCTCCTACAATGAGCAGTTCTTC. Together with reference TRBV30 and TRBJ2-1, the CDR3 gives the full variable domain: SQTIHQWPATLVQPVGSPLSLECTVEGTSNPNLYWYRQAAGRGLQLLFYSVGIGQISSEVPQNLSASRPQDRQFILSSKKLLLSDSGFYLCAWSGLAGSSYNEQFFGPGTRLTVL.

The chain combines TRBV5-1 with TRBJ2-5, with TRBD2 identical over 7 bases. This CDR3 has 15 amino acids. V shed 3 bases, J shed 1 base, and the junction held 6 bases outside the gene matches. Germline-derived CDR1 and CDR2 are SGHRS and YFSETQ. The CDR3 DNA follows: TGCGCCAGCAGCTCGGGGGGAGGGCTCCAAGAGACCCAGTACTTC. This codes for CASSSGGGLQETQYF.

The chain links TRBV6-1 to TRBJ2-7; D may be TRBD1 (5 bases). This CDR3 spans 13 amino acids. Trimming took 1 base from V and 3 from J, leaving 7 bases between them. In germline, CDR1 is MNHNS, CDR2 SASEGT. The CDR3 protein is CASSEVQGYEQYF. CDR3 coding DNA: TGTGCCAGCAGTGAAGTGCAGGGCTACGAGCAGTACTTC.

This rearrangement joins TRBV3-1 (or the pseudogene TRBV3-2) to TRBJ1-1, with no clear D. Trimming pared 4 bases from V and 6 bases from J, leaving 9 bases between. The CDR3 consists of 12 residues. Germline lookup yields CDR1 LGHDT and CDR2 YNNKEL (reference sequence). The CDR3 DNA follows: TGTGCCAGCAGCCGGCGGGGTGCTGAAGCTTTCTTT. This translates into CASSRRGAEAFF.

The V and J genes are TRBV7-9 and TRBJ2-1; 11 positions match TRBD2. Germline V CDR1 and CDR2: SEHNR, FQNEAQ (reference sequence). There are 17 residues in the CDR3. V was clipped by 5 bases and J by 8 bases; unmatched bases: 14. The CDR3, as DNA: TGTGCCAGCAGCCTCCCGATAGCGGGAGGGGGTGGGGATGAGCAGTTCTTC. This codes for CASSLPIAGGGGDEQFF. Drawing the rest from reference TRBV7-9 and TRBJ2-1, the complete variable domain is DTGVSQNPRHKITKRGQNVTFRCDPISEHNRLYWYRQTLGQGPEFLTYFQNEAQLEKSRLLSDRFSAERPKGSFSTLEIQRTEQGDSAMYLCASSLPIAGGGGDEQFFGPGTRLTVL.

V usage is TRBV18 and J usage is TRBJ2-1; TRBD2 matches at 10 bases. Germline V gives CDR1 KGHSH, CDR2 LQKENI. Trimming removed 3 bases from V and 7 bases from J; junction bases left unmatched: 6. The CDR3 spans 15 residues. The CDR3 loop reads CASSPLAGARNEQFF. The CDR3 bases are TGTGCCAGCTCACCGCTAGCGGGAGCTCGAAATGAGCAGTTCTTC.

This clone was observed a single time. V usage is TRBV30 and J usage is TRBJ2-2; perhaps TRBD2 as D (6 bases). The V end lost 4 bases, the J end lost 1 base, and 13 bases lay between the germline ends. CDR3 length: 15 amino acids. CDR1 is GTSNPN, CDR2 SVGIG, per germline (reference sequence). Written as DNA, the CDR3 is TGTGCCTGGACCTCGGGGCGGGGGAACACCGGGGAGCTGTTTTTT. Protein product: CAWTSGRGNTGELFF.

In nucleotides, the CDR3 is TGTGCCAGCAGGACCCCGGGACACACGAACACTGAAGCTTTCTTT. Its protein is CASRTPGHTNTEAFF. The V and J genes are TRBV2 and TRBJ1-1; tentatively, D is TRBD1 (6 bases). The germline gives CDR1 SNHLY, CDR2 FYNNEI. Trimming took off 6 bases at V and 1 base at J, with 15 bases between the two ends. This CDR3 has 15 residues.

The chain carries TRBV9 and TRBJ2-5, with 10 bases matching TRBD2. Germline values: CDR1 SGDLS, CDR2 YYNGEE. V shed 0 bases, J shed 2 bases, and the junction held 10 bases outside the gene matches. The CDR3 loop spans 18 amino acids. CDR3 loop: CASSVAPTSGKGQETQYF. CDR3 DNA sequence: TGTGCCAGCAGCGTAGCCCCAACTAGCGGGAAAGGACAAGAGACCCAGTACTTC.

The rearrangement links TRBV11-2 to TRBJ2-7, with D perhaps matching TRBD1 (6 bases). The ends were cut back, 1 base at V and 0 bases at J, with 10 bases in the middle. Germline V gene data show CDR1 as SGHAT and CDR2 as FQNNGV. The CDR3 runs 15 residues. CDR3 coding DNA: TGTGCCAGCAGCTTAGCACCACAGGGCTCCTACGAGCAGTACTTC. Residues: CASSLAPQGSYEQYF.

The chain links TRBV25-1 to TRBJ2-1; 7 bases agree with TRBD1. This CDR3 region has 13 residues. The V gene's germline CDR1 is MGHDK and CDR2 SYGVNS. Germline trimming cut 7 bases from V and 5 bases from J; bases unmatched to any gene: 5. This chain's CDR3 is CASTRGQNNEQFF. CDR3 DNA sequence: TGTGCCAGCACCCGGGGACAGAACAATGAGCAGTTCTTC.

The rearrangement uses TRBV30 and TRBJ2-7, with 8 bases fitting TRBD2. V shed 0 bases and J 9 bases; nucleotides not matched to a gene: 10. Germline V lookup: CDR1 GTSNPN, CDR2 SVGIG (reference sequence). This CDR3 is built from 14 residues. CDR3 nucleotides: TGTGCCTGGAGTGTAAAGGCAAGCGGGAGACGGCAGTACTTC. Translation: CAWSVKASGRRQYF.

V and J are TRBV5-4 and TRBJ2-1; 10 bases are a match to TRBD2. The CDR3 consists of 15 residues. V was pared by 4 bases and J by 16 bases, with 17 bases of the junction left unmatched. Germline V gives CDR1 SGHNT, CDR2 YYREEE (reference sequence). The CDR3 is CASSHPSLRGTSDFF. The CDR3 DNA is TGTGCCAGCAGCCACCCCTCGTTGCGTGGGACTAGCGATTTCTTC. Filled out from reference TRBV5-4 and TRBJ2-1, the complete variable domain reads ETGVTQSPTHLIKTRGQQVTLRCSSQSGHNTVSWYQQALGQGPQFIFQYYREEENGRGNFPPRFSGLQFPNYSSELNVNALELDDSALYLCASSHPSLRGTSDFFGPGTRLTVL.

The chain joins TRBV29-1 to TRBJ2-3, with 9 bases matching TRBD1. CDR3 length: 14 residues. V lost 5 bases to trimming and J lost 3 bases; unmatched junction nucleotides: 6. Germline CDR1 and CDR2: SQVTM and ANQGSEA. In DNA, the CDR3 is TGCAGCGTTCTCGGGACAGGGACTACAGATACGCAGTATTTT. It yields the protein CSVLGTGTTDTQYF.

The chain recombines TRBV12-3 or TRBV12-4 with TRBJ2-7, with D hard to call. Trimming shortened V by 5 bases and J by 2 bases, and 10 bases separated the two germline ends. This CDR3 contains 13 residues. The CDR3 DNA follows: TGTGCCAGCAGTCGTGGAGTGGCCTACGAGCAGTACTTC. Translating gives CASSRGVAYEQYF.

J is TRBJ1-2 and V is TRBV29-1; TRBD1 is a possible D gene (5 bases). Germline assignment: CDR1 SQVTM and CDR2 ANQGSEA. The ends were cut back, 6 bases at V and 0 bases at J, with 17 bases in the middle. The length of the CDR3 is 15 residues. The CDR3: CSVEGLQAANYGYTF. In nucleotides, the CDR3 is TGCAGCGTGGAGGGGTTGCAGGCAGCTAACTATGGCTACACCTTC.

CDR3 coding DNA: TGTGCCAGTAGTATCGGACAGGGGGCGGGGAATGAGCAGTTCTTC. Translating gives CASSIGQGAGNEQFF. V usage is TRBV19 and J usage is TRBJ2-1; 11 nucleotides align to TRBD1. CDR3 length equals 15 residues. The junction had 5 bases not matched to a gene; V was cut back by 3 bases and J by 7 bases. Germline V gives CDR1 LNHDA, CDR2 SQIVND (reference sequence).